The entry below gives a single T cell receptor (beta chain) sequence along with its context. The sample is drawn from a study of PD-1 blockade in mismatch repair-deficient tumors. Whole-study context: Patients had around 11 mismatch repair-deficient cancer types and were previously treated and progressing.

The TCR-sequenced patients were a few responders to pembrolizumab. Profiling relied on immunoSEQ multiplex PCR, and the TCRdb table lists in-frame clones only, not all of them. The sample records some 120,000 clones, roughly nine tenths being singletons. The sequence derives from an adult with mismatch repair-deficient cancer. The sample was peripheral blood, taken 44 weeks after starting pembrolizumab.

The CDR3 coding sequence is TGTGCCAGCAGTTACTCTGATCCAGGGGTGGATGGCTACACCTTC. Translated: CASSYSDPGVDGYTF. The rearrangement joins TRBV6-5 to TRBJ1-2, with D tentatively TRBD1 (6 bases). This CDR3 spans 15 amino acids. The germline V and J ends were trimmed by 0 bases and 6 bases, with 14 bases remaining between them. CDR1 and CDR2 from the germline V gene are MNHEY and SVGAGI.